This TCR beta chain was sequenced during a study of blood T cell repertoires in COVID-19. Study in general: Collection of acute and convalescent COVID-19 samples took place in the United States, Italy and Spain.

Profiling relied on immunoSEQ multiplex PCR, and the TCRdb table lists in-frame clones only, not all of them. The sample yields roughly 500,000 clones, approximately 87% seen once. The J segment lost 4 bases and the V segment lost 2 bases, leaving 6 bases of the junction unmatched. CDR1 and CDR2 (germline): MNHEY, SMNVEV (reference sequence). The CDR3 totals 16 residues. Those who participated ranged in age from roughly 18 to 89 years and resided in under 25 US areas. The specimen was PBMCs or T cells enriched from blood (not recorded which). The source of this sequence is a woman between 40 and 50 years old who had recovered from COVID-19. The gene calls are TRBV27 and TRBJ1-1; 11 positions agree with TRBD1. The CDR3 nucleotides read TGTGCCAGCAGTTTAACCGCCGGGACAGGGGGCACTGAAGCTTTCTTT. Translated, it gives CASSLTAGTGGTEAFF.